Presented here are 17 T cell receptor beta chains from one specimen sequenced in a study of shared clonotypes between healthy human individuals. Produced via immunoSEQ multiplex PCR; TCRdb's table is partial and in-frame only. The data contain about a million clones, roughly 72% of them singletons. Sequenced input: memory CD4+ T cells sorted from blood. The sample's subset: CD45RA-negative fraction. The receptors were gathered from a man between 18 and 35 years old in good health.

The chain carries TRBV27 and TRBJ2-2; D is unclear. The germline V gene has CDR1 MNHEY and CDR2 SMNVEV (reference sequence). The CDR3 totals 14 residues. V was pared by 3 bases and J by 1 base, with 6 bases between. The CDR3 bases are TGTGCCAGCAGTTTCACTCTGAACACCGGGGAGCTGTTTTTT. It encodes CASSFTLNTGELFF.

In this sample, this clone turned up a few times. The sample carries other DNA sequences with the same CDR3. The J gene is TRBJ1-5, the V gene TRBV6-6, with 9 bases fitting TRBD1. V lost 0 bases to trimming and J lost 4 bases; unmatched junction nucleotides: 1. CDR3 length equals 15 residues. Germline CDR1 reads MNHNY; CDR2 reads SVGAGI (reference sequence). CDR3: CASSYSGTGNQPQHF. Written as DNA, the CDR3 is TGTGCCAGCAGTTACTCGGGGACAGGGAATCAGCCCCAGCATTTT.

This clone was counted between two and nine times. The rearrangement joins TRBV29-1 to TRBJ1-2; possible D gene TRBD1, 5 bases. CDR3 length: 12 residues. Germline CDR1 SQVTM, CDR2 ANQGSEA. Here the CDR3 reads CITRGIEGGYTF. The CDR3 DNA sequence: TGCATCACGAGGGGCATCGAGGGAGGCTACACCTTC.

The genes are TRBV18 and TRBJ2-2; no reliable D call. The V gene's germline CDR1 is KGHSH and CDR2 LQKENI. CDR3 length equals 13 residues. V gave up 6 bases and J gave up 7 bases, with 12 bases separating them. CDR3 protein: CASSQTLRGELFF. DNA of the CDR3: TGTGCCAGCTCTCAAACCCTTCGCGGGGAGCTGTTTTTT.

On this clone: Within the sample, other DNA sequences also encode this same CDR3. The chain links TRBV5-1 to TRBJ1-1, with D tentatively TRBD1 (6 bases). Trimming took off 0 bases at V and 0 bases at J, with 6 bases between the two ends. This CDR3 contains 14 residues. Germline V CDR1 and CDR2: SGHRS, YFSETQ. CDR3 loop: CASSLDRVNTEAFF. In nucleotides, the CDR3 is TGCGCCAGCAGCTTGGACAGGGTGAACACTGAAGCTTTCTTT.

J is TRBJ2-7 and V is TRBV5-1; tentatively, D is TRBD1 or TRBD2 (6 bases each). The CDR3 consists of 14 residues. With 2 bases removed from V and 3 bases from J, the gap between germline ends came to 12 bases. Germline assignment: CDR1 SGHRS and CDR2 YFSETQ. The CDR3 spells CASSLTGTLYEQYF. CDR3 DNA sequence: TGCGCCAGCAGCTTAACAGGGACTCTCTACGAGCAGTACTTC.

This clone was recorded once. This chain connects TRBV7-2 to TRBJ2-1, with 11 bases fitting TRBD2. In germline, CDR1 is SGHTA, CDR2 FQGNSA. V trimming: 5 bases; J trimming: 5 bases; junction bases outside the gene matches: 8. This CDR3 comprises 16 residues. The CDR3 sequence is CASSRDVAGGDNEQFF. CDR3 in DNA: TGTGCCAGCAGCCGCGATGTAGCGGGGGGGGACAATGAGCAGTTCTTC.

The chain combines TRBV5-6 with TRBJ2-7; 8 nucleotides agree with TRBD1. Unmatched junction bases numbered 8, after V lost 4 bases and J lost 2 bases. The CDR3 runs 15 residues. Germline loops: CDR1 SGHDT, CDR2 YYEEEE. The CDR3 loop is CASSRRAGGAYEQYF. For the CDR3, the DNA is TGTGCCAGCAGCCGAAGGGCAGGGGGCGCCTACGAGCAGTACTTC.

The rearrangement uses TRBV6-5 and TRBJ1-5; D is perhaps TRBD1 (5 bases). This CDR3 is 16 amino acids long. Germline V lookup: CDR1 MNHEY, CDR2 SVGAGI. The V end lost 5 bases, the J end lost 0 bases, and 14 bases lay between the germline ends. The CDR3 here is CASSNLGRGSNQPQHF. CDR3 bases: TGTGCCAGCAGTAACTTAGGAAGGGGTAGCAATCAGCCCCAGCATTTT.

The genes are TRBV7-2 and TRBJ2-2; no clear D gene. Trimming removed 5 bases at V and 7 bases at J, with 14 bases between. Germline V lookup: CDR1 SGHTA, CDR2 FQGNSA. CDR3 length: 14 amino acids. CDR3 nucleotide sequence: TGTGCCAGCAGCGGTGTCTTTCGAGGCGGGGAGCTGTTTTTT. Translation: CASSGVFRGGELFF.

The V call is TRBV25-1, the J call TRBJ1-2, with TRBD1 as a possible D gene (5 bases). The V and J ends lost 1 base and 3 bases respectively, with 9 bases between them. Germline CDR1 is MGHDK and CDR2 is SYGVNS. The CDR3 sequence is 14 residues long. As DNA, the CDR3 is TGTGCCAGCAGTGAATGGGACGGTTACTATGGCTACACCTTC. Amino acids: CASSEWDGYYGYTF.

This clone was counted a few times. CDR3 nucleotides: TGTGCCAGTACTAGCGGGAGTACTTACGAGCAGTACTTC. Translated: CASTSGSTYEQYF. The chain recombines TRBV19 with TRBJ2-7; 10 bases map to TRBD2. CDR1 and CDR2 from the germline V gene are LNHDA and SQIVND (reference sequence). This CDR3 has 13 amino acids. J gave up 4 bases and V 7 bases, and 4 bases lay outside the gene matches.

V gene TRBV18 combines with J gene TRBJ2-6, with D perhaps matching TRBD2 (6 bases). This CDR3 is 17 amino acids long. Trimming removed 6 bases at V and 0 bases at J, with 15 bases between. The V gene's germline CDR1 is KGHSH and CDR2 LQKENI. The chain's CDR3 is CASSPLRGTSGANVLTF. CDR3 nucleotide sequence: TGTGCCAGCTCGCCCCTACGGGGGACCTCTGGGGCCAACGTCCTGACTTTC.

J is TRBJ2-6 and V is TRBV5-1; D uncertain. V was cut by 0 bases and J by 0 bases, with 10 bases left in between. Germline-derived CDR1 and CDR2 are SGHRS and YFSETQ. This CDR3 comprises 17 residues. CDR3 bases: TGCGCCAGCAGCTTGGGTGACGGATACTCTGGGGCCAACGTCCTGACTTTC. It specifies CASSLGDGYSGANVLTF. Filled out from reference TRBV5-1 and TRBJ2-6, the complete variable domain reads KAGVTQTPRYLIKTRGQQVTLSCSPISGHRSVSWYQQTPGQGLQFLFEYFSETQRNKGNFPGRFSGRQFSNSRSEMNVSTLELGDSALYLCASSLGDGYSGANVLTFGAGSRLTVL.

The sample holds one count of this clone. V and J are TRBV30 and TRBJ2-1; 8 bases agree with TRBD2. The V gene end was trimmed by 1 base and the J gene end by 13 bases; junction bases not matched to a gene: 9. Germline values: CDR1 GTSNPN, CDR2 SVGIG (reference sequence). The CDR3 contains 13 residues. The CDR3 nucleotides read TGTGCCTGGAGTGACGGGAGGGCCCCAGGCCAGTTCTTC. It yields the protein CAWSDGRAPGQFF.

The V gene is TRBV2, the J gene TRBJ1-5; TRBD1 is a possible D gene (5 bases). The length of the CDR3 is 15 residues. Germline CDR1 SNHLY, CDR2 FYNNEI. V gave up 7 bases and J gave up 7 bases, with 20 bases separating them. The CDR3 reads CASIRTAGEGQPQHF. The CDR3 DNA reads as TGTGCCAGCATCAGGACGGCGGGGGAGGGCCAGCCCCAGCATTTT.

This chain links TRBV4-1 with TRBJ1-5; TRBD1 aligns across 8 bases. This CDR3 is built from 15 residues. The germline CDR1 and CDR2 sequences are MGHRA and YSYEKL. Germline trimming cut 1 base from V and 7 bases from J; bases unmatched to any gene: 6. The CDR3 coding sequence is TGCGCCAGCAGCCAAGTGGGACAGGTCCCCCAGCCCCAGCATTTT. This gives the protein CASSQVGQVPQPQHF.